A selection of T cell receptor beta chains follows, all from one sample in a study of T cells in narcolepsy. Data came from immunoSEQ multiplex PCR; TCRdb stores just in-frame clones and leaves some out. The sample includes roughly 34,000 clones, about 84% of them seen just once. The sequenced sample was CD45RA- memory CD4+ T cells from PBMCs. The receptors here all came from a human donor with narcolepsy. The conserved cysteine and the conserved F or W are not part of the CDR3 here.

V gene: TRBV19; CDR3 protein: ASSIGITEAF
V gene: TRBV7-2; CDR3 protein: ASSFNKENTIY
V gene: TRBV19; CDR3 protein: VSSTLTGYNSPLH
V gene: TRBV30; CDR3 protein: AWRGDLNEQF
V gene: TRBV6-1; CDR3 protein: ASMTPGQGYEQY
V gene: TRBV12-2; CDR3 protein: ASRVLPPRKTYGYT
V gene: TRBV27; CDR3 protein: ASSPAQAGETQY
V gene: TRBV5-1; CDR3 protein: ASSSGAVGQPQH
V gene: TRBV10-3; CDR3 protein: AIKSSEVEGYAGYT
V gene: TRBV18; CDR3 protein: ASSPLPRYMEETQY
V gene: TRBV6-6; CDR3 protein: ASRNDRVGEAF
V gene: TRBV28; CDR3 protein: ASSLPEGTEAF
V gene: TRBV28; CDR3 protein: ASSPQGATNEKLF
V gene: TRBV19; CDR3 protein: ATRTEFSGNTIY
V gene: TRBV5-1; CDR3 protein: ASSLGGDRTDTQY
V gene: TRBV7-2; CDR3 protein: ASSPVRGEQPQH
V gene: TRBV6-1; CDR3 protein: ASSVPLGQYNEQF
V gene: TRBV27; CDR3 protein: ASRPGQMNTEAF
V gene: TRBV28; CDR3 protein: ASSFPTGGRNEQY
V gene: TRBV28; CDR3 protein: ASSLGTSGGAPEQF
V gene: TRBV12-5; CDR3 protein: ASGLGLTEAF
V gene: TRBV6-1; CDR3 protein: ASRMGQGGEKLF
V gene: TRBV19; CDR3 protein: ASIPSWGTGSNQPQH
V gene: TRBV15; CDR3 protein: ATSRKETVKGYT
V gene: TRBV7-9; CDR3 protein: YASARGTEAF
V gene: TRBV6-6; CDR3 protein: ASSYDGTTGTDTQY
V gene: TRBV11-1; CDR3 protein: ASTTQRGNIEAF
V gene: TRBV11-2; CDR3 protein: ASSTEVGGRETQY
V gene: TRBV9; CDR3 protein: ASSVEAGLSSPLH
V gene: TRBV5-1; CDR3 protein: ASSLDPRREQY
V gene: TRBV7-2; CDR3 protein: ASSPSVGQGINEQY